Below are 31 T cell receptor beta chains sequenced from a single sample in a study of blood T cell repertoires in COVID-19. Profiled with immunoSEQ multiplex PCR; TCRdb holds only in-frame clones, not every one. The sample has 280,000 or so clones, 83% seen once; the top ten hold approximately 10%. Input material: peripheral blood. The receptors derive from a woman aged 50 to 60 who had recovered from COVID-19.

The V gene is TRBV4-3, the J gene TRBJ1-4, with a weak D call TRBD1 (5 bases). Germline loops: CDR1 LGHNA, CDR2 YSLEER. Trimming took off 0 bases at V and 8 bases at J, with 13 bases between the two ends. There are 15 residues in the CDR3. The DNA of the CDR3 is TGCGCCAGCAGCCAAGACCCGCAGGGCCACGAAAAACTGTTTTTT. Its translation: CASSQDPQGHEKLFF.

V is TRBV29-1 and J is TRBJ1-1; 7 bases fit TRBD1. V shed 5 bases, J shed 1 base, and the junction held 4 bases outside the gene matches. This CDR3 region has 13 residues. The germline V gene encodes CDR1 SQVTM and CDR2 ANQGSEA. The CDR3 region is CSVSGQENTEAFF. As DNA, the CDR3 is TGCAGCGTTTCCGGACAGGAGAACACTGAAGCTTTCTTT.

In this sample, this clone turned up a few times. The chain uses TRBV7-5 and TRBJ1-1. TRBV7-5 is described as a pseudogene. There are 19 residues in the CDR3. For the CDR3, the DNA is TGTGTCAGAAGCTCGGGGAGGACAACAGATTCGCAGGGACACACTGAAGCTTTCTTT. This translates into CVRSSGRTTDSQGHTEAFF.

The table lists this clone with a few counts. The chain couples TRBV18 to TRBJ1-6; D uncertain. This CDR3 comprises 15 residues. Germline assignment: CDR1 KGHSH and CDR2 LQKENI. Trimming left V 3 bases short and J 6 bases short, with 12 bases between. The CDR3 DNA reads TGTGCCAGCTCACCGGAGAGCCTTTTTAATTCACCCCTCCACTTT. Translated, it gives CASSPESLFNSPLHF.

This clone was detected a few times. V gene TRBV4-1 combines with J gene TRBJ1-1; the D gene is possibly TRBD1 (5 bases). The CDR3 runs to 15 residues. Looked up from germline, CDR1 is MGHRA and CDR2 is YSYEKL. The germline V and J ends were trimmed by 1 base and 1 base, with 10 bases remaining between them. CDR3 protein: CASSQGWGANTEAFF. DNA for the CDR3: TGCGCCAGCAGCCAAGGGTGGGGCGCGAACACTGAAGCTTTCTTT.

This clone showed up just once. The rearrangement joins TRBV18 to TRBJ1-2; D unresolved. The CDR3 covers 13 residues. CDR1 is KGHSH and CDR2 is LQKENI in the germline V gene. The V and J ends lost 6 bases and 8 bases respectively, with 16 bases between them. This CDR3 reads CASSPLDLAGYTF. Here the CDR3 DNA reads TGTGCCAGCTCGCCTCTAGACTTAGCGGGCTACACCTTC.

CDR3 amino acids: CASSVGAGSYEQYF. The CDR3 DNA is TGTGCCAGCAGCGTAGGGGCAGGGTCCTACGAGCAGTACTTC. The J gene is TRBJ2-7, the V gene TRBV9; possibly TRBD1 for D (5 bases). The CDR3 runs to 14 residues. Between the trimmed V and J ends, which lost 0 bases and 1 base, there was a span of 8 bases. The germline V gene has CDR1 SGDLS and CDR2 YYNGEE.

This CDR3 is CASSWTGHYGYTF. CDR3 nucleotide sequence: TGTGCCAGCAGCTGGACAGGCCACTATGGCTACACCTTC. V gene TRBV21-1 combines with J gene TRBJ1-2; TRBD1 is the table's D call, not checked against the DNA. TRBV21-1 is flagged as a pseudogene. This CDR3 comprises 13 residues.

The chain carries TRBV28 and TRBJ2-3; 7 nucleotides line up with TRBD2. This CDR3 comprises 14 residues. J lost 2 bases, V lost 6 bases, and 5 bases had no gene match. Germline CDR1 reads MDHEN; CDR2 reads SYDVKM. The chain's CDR3 is CASRRAGITDTQYF. The CDR3 DNA reads TGTGCCAGCAGAAGAGCGGGGATCACAGATACGCAGTATTTT.

The chain recombines TRBV6-5 with TRBJ1-5, with D maybe TRBD1 (5 bases). V gave up 2 bases and J gave up 5 bases, with 13 bases separating them. This CDR3 has 15 residues. Germline V gives CDR1 MNHEY, CDR2 SVGAGI. In DNA form, the CDR3 reads TGTGCCAGCAGTTACGGGTGGGGCGGGGATCAGCCCCAGCATTTT. It codes for CASSYGWGGDQPQHF.

V usage is TRBV19 and J usage is TRBJ2-7; D unresolved. Trimming left V 1 base short and J 0 bases short, with 4 bases between. CDR3 size: 13 residues. Germline CDR1 LNHDA, CDR2 SQIVND (reference sequence). The CDR3 bases are TGTGCCAGTAGTATAGGGGCCTCCTACGAGCAGTACTTC. Translating gives CASSIGASYEQYF.

The rearrangement links TRBV24-1 to TRBJ2-2; 7 bases map to TRBD1. Germline lookup yields CDR1 KGHDR and CDR2 SFDVKD. There are 15 residues in the CDR3. The V segment lost 5 bases and the J segment 2 bases; nucleotides outside the gene matches: 4. The DNA of the CDR3 is TGTGCCACCAGTGTCACAGGGGCCAACACCGGGGAGCTGTTTTTT. Its protein product is CATSVTGANTGELFF.

This chain connects TRBV6-5 to TRBJ2-2, with TRBD1 as a possible D gene (6 bases). Germline assignment: CDR1 MNHEY and CDR2 SVGAGI. Between the trimmed V and J ends, which lost 2 bases and 6 bases, there was a span of 13 bases. The CDR3 is 15 residues long. CDR3 amino acids: CASSYRPTGSGELFF. CDR3 DNA: TGTGCCAGCAGTTACCGCCCTACAGGGTCCGGGGAGCTGTTTTTT.

This chain links TRBV19 with TRBJ1-2; TRBD1 matches 7 bases. The CDR3 is 16 amino acids. Losses at the gene ends were 3 bases for V and 7 bases for J; bases not matched to a gene: 14. Germline lookup yields CDR1 LNHDA and CDR2 SQIVND (reference sequence). CDR3 nucleotide sequence: TGTGCCAGTAGTATTGGACAGGCCCGCGGTATGGGTGGCTACACCTTC. This codes for CASSIGQARGMGGYTF.

This chain links TRBV18 with TRBJ1-3; 10 bases fit TRBD1. In germline, CDR1 is KGHSH, CDR2 LQKENI. This CDR3 comprises 16 residues. Trimming removed 3 bases from V and 2 bases from J; junction bases left unmatched: 4. This CDR3 reads CASSPTGQGTGNTIYF. The CDR3 DNA follows: TGTGCCAGCTCACCGACGGGACAGGGGACTGGAAACACCATATATTTT.

This clone showed up just a few times. The rearrangement links TRBV10-2 to TRBJ2-7; a weak D match, TRBD2 (6 bases). The CDR3 is 18 residues long. The V gene lost 0 bases and the J gene lost 4 bases, with 22 bases spanning the gap. Per germline, CDR1 WSHSY and CDR2 SAAADI. The CDR3 spells CASSESGDFILGYYEQYF. The CDR3 coding sequence is TGCGCCAGCAGTGAGTCTGGGGACTTCATTTTAGGTTATTACGAGCAGTACTTC.

The chain has TRBV15 and TRBJ1-2, with D perhaps matching TRBD1 (5 bases). This CDR3 contains 13 residues. Trimming removed 6 bases at V and 1 base at J, with 9 bases between. Germline V gene data show CDR1 as LNHNV and CDR2 as YYDKDF (reference sequence). The CDR3 DNA is TGTGCCACCAGTGGACACATTAACTATGGCTACACCTTC. This translates into CATSGHINYGYTF.

The J gene is TRBJ2-3, the V gene TRBV10-3; no clear D gene. The germline CDR1 and CDR2 sequences are ENHRY and SYGVKD. The CDR3 contains 14 residues. V was cut by 2 bases and J by 5 bases, with 11 bases left in between. CDR3 sequence: CAISEMGSQDTQYF. CDR3 sequence (DNA): TGTGCCATCAGTGAGATGGGCAGCCAAGATACGCAGTATTTT.

This chain uses TRBV13 with TRBJ2-3, with D uncertain. The V end was cut by 0 bases, the J end by 2 bases, with 9 bases between. This CDR3 contains 15 residues. Germline CDR1 reads PRHDT; CDR2 reads FYEKMQ (reference sequence). Here the CDR3 reads CASSLGAPFTDTQYF. The CDR3 bases are TGTGCCAGCAGCTTAGGGGCCCCCTTCACAGATACGCAGTATTTT. Complete variable domain (other parts from reference TRBV13 and TRBJ2-3): AAGVIQSPRHLIKEKRETATLKCYPIPRHDTVYWYQQGPGQDPQFLISFYEKMQSDKGSIPDRFSAQQFSDYHSELNMSSLELGDSALYFCASSLGAPFTDTQYFGPGTRLTVL.

The genes are TRBV6-1 and TRBJ1-6, with TRBD1 identical over 9 bases. J gave up 7 bases and V 7 bases, and 8 bases lay outside the gene matches. This CDR3 comprises 15 residues. Per the germline V gene, CDR1 is MNHNS and CDR2 is SASEGT. The CDR3 sequence: CASNRQGGRNSPLHF. Here the CDR3 DNA reads TGTGCCAGCAACCGACAGGGGGGTAGGAATTCACCCCTCCACTTT.

J is TRBJ1-2 and V is TRBV19; 9 bases are shared with TRBD1. The CDR3 totals 14 residues. The germline V gene has CDR1 LNHDA and CDR2 SQIVND (reference sequence). The V and J ends lost 3 bases and 7 bases, in that order; junction bases with no gene match: 6. This CDR3 is CASSMGGQGRGYTF. The CDR3 DNA reads as TGTGCCAGTAGTATGGGGGGACAGGGACGTGGCTACACCTTC.

Notes on this clone: One end of the junction fails to match germline, which may point to a read error. This chain joins TRBV7-2 and TRBJ1-2; 8 positions match TRBD1. Germline CDR1 and CDR2: SGHTA and FQGNSA. The CDR3 contains 13 residues. CDR3 DNA: TGTGCCAGCAGTTTAGACAGGGGTTATGGCTACACCTTC. Residues: CASSLDRGYGYTF.

Concerning this clone itself: Additional DNA sequences in this sample encode the identical CDR3. V and J are TRBV7-9 and TRBJ2-5; 12 nucleotides align to TRBD2. This CDR3 region has 15 residues. CDR1 SEHNR and CDR2 FQNEAQ come from the germline V gene (reference sequence). Trimming at V came to 5 bases and at J to 5 bases, leaving 6 bases not matched to a gene. CDR3 nucleotides: TGTGCCAGCAGCCTACTAGCGGGAGGAAGGGAGACCCAGTACTTC. Translation gives CASSLLAGGRETQYF.

The CDR3 reads CASRLGPLRTEQYF. DNA for the CDR3: TGTGCCAGCAGGTTGGGCCCCCTTAGGACAGAGCAGTACTTC. The chain couples TRBV6-5 to TRBJ2-7; D perhaps matches TRBD1 (5 bases). The CDR3 covers 14 residues. Between the trimmed V and J ends, which lost 6 bases and 7 bases, there was a span of 19 bases. Germline CDR1 MNHEY, CDR2 SVGAGI.

This clone was found a few times. This sequence joins TRBV6-2 or TRBV6-3 and TRBJ2-3, with 9 bases identical to TRBD2. CDR1 MNHEY and CDR2 SVGEGT come from the germline V gene. V lost 6 bases to trimming and J lost 3 bases; unmatched junction nucleotides: 13. The CDR3 contains 17 residues. The CDR3 DNA reads TGTGCCAGCAGCCGGCCCGGCGTTAGCGGGGGAACAGATACGCAGTATTTT. Amino acids: CASSRPGVSGGTDTQYF.

The rearrangement uses TRBV7-8 and TRBJ2-7; 7 nucleotides match TRBD1. This CDR3 spans 14 amino acids. V dropped 4 bases and J dropped 7; count of bases not matched to a gene: 10. CDR1 is SGHVS and CDR2 is FQNEAQ in the germline V gene. Written as DNA, the CDR3 is TGTGCCAGCAGCTATTTGGGACAGTCGGGAGAGCAGTACTTC. It yields the protein CASSYLGQSGEQYF. The full variable domain, completed using reference TRBV7-8 and TRBJ2-7, is GAGVSQSPRYKVAKRGQDVALRCDPISGHVSLFWYQQALGQGPEFLTYFQNEAQLDKSGLPSDRFFAERPEGSVSTLKIQRTQQEDSAVYLCASSYLGQSGEQYFGPGTRLTVT.

The rearrangement joins TRBV10-3 to TRBJ1-3; 7 nucleotides line up with TRBD1. With V trimmed by 6 bases and J by 4 bases, 6 bases remained unmatched. Germline lookup yields CDR1 ENHRY and CDR2 SYGVKD. The CDR3 contains 14 residues. The CDR3 sequence is CAIRGTVKGNTIYF. The CDR3 DNA is TGTGCCATCAGGGGGACAGTGAAAGGAAACACCATATATTTT.

The chain couples TRBV20-1 to TRBJ2-7; no definite D call. The V gene's germline CDR1 is DFQATT and CDR2 SNEGSKA (reference sequence). The CDR3 covers 11 residues. V lost 3 bases and J lost 4, with 7 bases in between. The DNA for the CDR3 is TGCAGTGCTAGTGAACTATACGAGCAGTACTTC. Translating gives CSASELYEQYF.

This chain links TRBV6-2 or TRBV6-3 with TRBJ1-1, with D hard to call. The CDR3 has 16 amino acids. Looked up from germline, CDR1 is MNHEY and CDR2 is SVGEGT. Trimming left V 0 bases short and J 0 bases short, with 11 bases between. Here the CDR3 reads CASSYSRGRLNTEAFF. The CDR3 coding sequence is TGTGCCAGCAGTTACTCGAGAGGTCGCCTGAACACTGAAGCTTTCTTT.

V is TRBV5-5 and J is TRBJ2-2; D is perhaps TRBD2 (6 bases). CDR3 length: 14 residues. The germline CDR1 and CDR2 sequences are SGHKS and YYEKEE (reference sequence). V gave up 4 bases and J gave up 5 bases, with 12 bases separating them. As DNA, the CDR3 is TGTGCCAGCAGCCCTTGGGCGGGAACCGGGGAGCTGTTTTTT. This codes for CASSPWAGTGELFF. The full variable domain, in which reference TRBV5-5 and TRBJ2-2 provide the parts outside the CDR3, is DAGVTQSPTHLIKTRGQQVTLRCSPISGHKSVSWYQQVLGQGPQFIFQYYEKEERGRGNFPDRFSARQFPNYSSELNVNALLLGDSALYLCASSPWAGTGELFFGEGSRLTVL.

V and J are TRBV2 and TRBJ1-4; 8 bases are shared with TRBD1. In germline, CDR1 is SNHLY, CDR2 FYNNEI. The CDR3 extends over 13 amino acids. V dropped 11 bases and J dropped 7; count of bases not matched to a gene: 9. The CDR3 bases are TGTGCCGGACAGGACAGGGAGGGTGAAAAACTGTTTTTT. It is translated as CAGQDREGEKLFF.